This T cell receptor beta chain is from a study of shared clonotypes between healthy human individuals. Germline CDR1 and CDR2: MNHEY and SVGAGI. There are 15 residues in the CDR3. V was cut by 6 bases and J by 4 bases, with 18 bases left in between. Of note for this clone: Its antigen is unidentified.

The healthy adult donors were HIV-negative and reported no recent acute infections or vaccinations. Assay used: immunoSEQ multiplex PCR; TCRdb lists only in-frame clones, some missing. The top ten hold 0.13% of the sample, which has just over 2,000,000 clones, 85% to 95% seen once. Points from the study as a whole: Only a few donors were included, so the genetic and exposure-history diversity represented was limited. Relative to memory subsets, naive subsets generally showed larger estimated richness.

The sequenced sample consisted of naive CD4+ T cells sorted from blood. The subset denotes: CD45RA+ positively selected. The origin of this receptor is a man younger than 35 in good health. The chain uses TRBV6-5 and TRBJ2-5, with no clear D. In DNA form, the CDR3 reads TGTGCCAGCAGCCAAGGCATGGCAGGCGTAGAGACCCAGTACTTC. This sequence encodes CASSQGMAGVETQYF.